This T cell receptor beta chain is from a study of blood T cells in healthy people across ages. Study outcomes and limitations: Among long-lived donors, naive CD4+ cells were more numerous and diversity higher than in aged donors.

This clonotype came up a few times. Its antigen remains unknown. The CDR3 spans 14 residues. The germline V gene has CDR1 DFQATT and CDR2 SNEGSKA (reference sequence). Then a second PCR, running about 6 to 11 cycles, was carried out with a sample-barcoded 5' primer and a J-beta primer mix. TCRdb used MiXCR to reprocess the 5' RACE reads, holding one entry per CDR3 protein. The table has about 2 million distinct CDR3 sequences, less than 50% seen once. The sequence was obtained from a woman in her 40s in good health. This sequence joins TRBV20-1 and TRBJ2-4; D unresolved. The DNA end lines up better with TRBJ2-7; the J call may be wrong. Sequences were obtained from blood. Here the CDR3 DNA reads TGCAGTGCTAGAGCTGTTCGTTTGGGGTACGAGCAGTACTTC. It yields the protein CSARAVRLGYEQYF.